A single sample gave rise to the 5 T cell receptor beta chains below, sequenced in a study of Ad26.COV2.S vaccination and SARS-CoV-2 variants (TCRdb year 2021). Library preparation used the immunoSEQ multiplex PCR assay. Sourced from immuneACCESS, this table was stored by TCRdb with only in-frame sequences that have V and J called. A share of the clones is absent; for the studies checked, an unresolved V gene accounts for under half, and the remainder has no known explanation. The sample has over 250,000 clones on record, over 75% of them singletons. The top ten hold about 3.1% of the sample. This specimen's treatment or condition label, interpreted: roughly 18 received Ad26.COV2.S at low or high dose, single or two shots; a few received placebo; per-sample allocation not given. Repertoires of vaccine and placebo recipients were sequenced from samples collected on day 63 after the first injection.

The sample here was peripheral blood, taken in a trial of Ad26.COV2.S vaccine versus placebo. These TCRs come from a person aged 18 to 59 who received the Ad26.COV2.S COVID-19 vaccine or a placebo.

The chain recombines TRBV27 with TRBJ1-2; 10 bases align to TRBD1. This CDR3 spans 13 amino acids. V dropped 5 bases and J dropped 10; count of bases not matched to a gene: 7. Germline V gene lookup returns CDR1 MNHEY and CDR2 SMNVEV (reference sequence). CDR3 sequence (DNA): TGTGCCAGCAGTGAGGACAGGGGGGGCGCCTACACCTTC. Translating it yields CASSEDRGGAYTF.

This chain links TRBV30 with TRBJ1-1; no clear D. There are 15 residues in the CDR3. V gave up 0 bases and J gave up 7 bases, with 18 bases separating them. Germline CDR1 and CDR2: GTSNPN and SVGIG (reference sequence). CDR3 in amino acids: CAWSVRVNNPSEAFF. In DNA form, the CDR3 reads TGTGCCTGGAGTGTACGGGTCAACAACCCGAGTGAAGCTTTCTTT.

The CDR3 DNA reads TGTGCCAGCAGTTACACAGGGGCGAACAATCAGCCCCAGCATTTT. Residues: CASSYTGANNQPQHF. The chain combines TRBV3-1 (or the pseudogene TRBV3-2) with TRBJ1-5; 7 bases are a match to TRBD1. Looked up from germline, CDR1 is LGHDT and CDR2 is YNNKEL (reference sequence). This CDR3 contains 15 residues. Losses at the gene ends were 6 bases for V and 3 bases for J; bases not matched to a gene: 8.

This clone was observed once. The rearrangement links TRBV30 to TRBJ2-2, with 7 bases that match TRBD1. V was clipped by 2 bases and J by 2 bases; unmatched bases: 11. This CDR3 is 17 amino acids long. Germline V gene data show CDR1 as GTSNPN and CDR2 as SVGIG (reference sequence). CDR3 region: CAWSTRQGFGNTGELFF. The CDR3 coding sequence is TGTGCCTGGAGTACACGACAGGGCTTTGGTAACACCGGGGAGCTGTTTTTT. Variable domain in full (rest from reference TRBV30 and TRBJ2-2): SQTIHQWPATLVQPVGSPLSLECTVEGTSNPNLYWYRQAAGRGLQLLFYSVGIGQISSEVPQNLSASRPQDRQFILSSKKLLLSDSGFYLCAWSTRQGFGNTGELFFGEGSRLTVL.

As regards this clone: The same CDR3 is also encoded by other DNA sequences in this sample. V usage is TRBV28 and J usage is TRBJ1-1; no clear D gene. Germline V gene lookup returns CDR1 MDHEN and CDR2 SYDVKM. The ends were cut back, 6 bases at V and 3 bases at J, with 8 bases in the middle. The CDR3 covers 12 residues. This CDR3 is CASSLRYTEAFF. CDR3 coding DNA: TGTGCCAGCAGCCTAAGGTACACTGAAGCTTTCTTT.